These 32 T cell receptor beta chains share one sample of origin, sequenced in a study of radiotherapy plus CTLA-4 blockade in lung cancer. Data came from immunoSEQ multiplex PCR; TCRdb stores just in-frame clones and leaves some out. This sample carries about 86,000 clones, roughly four fifths of them seen once, and the ten largest clones take roughly 0.82%. The sequencing used peripheral blood, collected from a patient treated with radiotherapy plus ipilimumab. Receptors were obtained from a human donor with non-small cell lung cancer who had stable disease on radiotherapy plus ipilimumab.

The genes are TRBV28 and TRBJ2-5; 7 bases are shared with TRBD2. The CDR3 consists of 16 residues. The germline CDR1 and CDR2 sequences are MDHEN and SYDVKM. J gave up 4 bases and V 1 base, and 9 bases lay outside the gene matches. CDR3 in amino acids: CASSLYSAGSSETQYF. CDR3 bases: TGTGCCAGCAGTTTATACTCAGCGGGGAGTTCAGAGACCCAGTACTTC.

The V and J genes are TRBV6-5 and TRBJ2-3, with D perhaps matching TRBD2 (6 bases). Germline V gene sequence: CDR1 MNHEY, CDR2 SVGAGI. V was trimmed by 2 bases and J by 7 bases, leaving 7 bases between them. CDR3 length: 12 amino acids. CDR3 sequence (DNA): TGTGCCAGCAGTTACGGGGGGTATACGCAGTATTTT. It translates to CASSYGGYTQYF.

This sequence joins TRBV7-8 and TRBJ1-6, with D maybe TRBD1 (6 bases). The CDR3 is 16 residues long. Germline CDR1 reads SGHVS; CDR2 reads FQNEAQ. Trimming left V 1 base short and J 7 bases short, with 14 bases between. The CDR3 DNA reads TGTGCCAGCAGCTTAGGGTCGGGCAGGGGAAATTCACCCCTCCACTTT. Encoded protein: CASSLGSGRGNSPLHF.

The chain joins TRBV7-8 to TRBJ2-3; D remains unclear. Germline V lookup: CDR1 SGHVS, CDR2 FQNEAQ. The CDR3 extends over 15 amino acids. The V and J ends lost 7 bases and 0 bases respectively, with 14 bases between them. The CDR3 coding sequence is TGTGCCAGCATCCCGCCCCGGGTTAGCACAGATACGCAGTATTTT. This codes for CASIPPRVSTDTQYF.

This chain connects TRBV7-9 to TRBJ2-1, with a weak D call TRBD1 (5 bases). The CDR3 length is 17 residues. Trimming shortened V by 1 base and J by 0 bases, and 13 bases separated the two germline ends. Germline V gene sequence: CDR1 SEHNR, CDR2 FQNEAQ (reference sequence). The CDR3 here is CASSLEGVRDSYNEQFF. CDR3 DNA sequence: TGTGCCAGCAGCTTAGAAGGAGTCAGGGACTCCTACAATGAGCAGTTCTTC.

The chain links TRBV4-1 to TRBJ2-5; 10 positions match TRBD2. V trimming: 0 bases; J trimming: 3 bases; junction bases outside the gene matches: 10. The length of the CDR3 is 18 residues. CDR1 MGHRA and CDR2 YSYEKL come from the germline V gene. This CDR3 reads CASSQDRISGGIKETQYF. The CDR3 DNA reads TGCGCCAGCAGCCAAGATAGAATTAGCGGGGGGATAAAAGAGACCCAGTACTTC.

This clone has more than one count but fewer than ten. The chain joins TRBV5-1 to TRBJ1-6, with 7 positions matching TRBD1. Germline V gene sequence: CDR1 SGHRS, CDR2 YFSETQ. J was trimmed by 6 bases and V by 0 bases; bases with no gene match: 3. The CDR3 is 15 residues long. The CDR3 DNA reads as TGCGCCAGCAGCTTGGACCACAGGGGTAATTCACCCCTCCACTTT. This translates into CASSLDHRGNSPLHF.

The rearrangement links TRBV9 to TRBJ1-1; the D gene is possibly TRBD1 (5 bases). V lost 0 bases, J lost 0 bases, and 12 bases lay in between. This CDR3 has 16 residues. CDR1 is SGDLS and CDR2 is YYNGEE in the germline V gene. CDR3 in amino acids: CASSVDPGPVNTEAFF. The DNA for the CDR3 is TGTGCCAGCAGCGTAGACCCGGGACCGGTGAACACTGAAGCTTTCTTT.

This sequence joins TRBV2 and TRBJ1-1; D uncertain. The germline V and J ends were trimmed by 6 bases and 1 base, with 9 bases remaining between them. The CDR3 consists of 13 residues. Per the germline V gene, CDR1 is SNHLY and CDR2 is FYNNEI. The CDR3 sequence is CASSAYRNTEAFF. CDR3 DNA sequence: TGTGCCAGCAGCGCCTATAGGAACACTGAAGCTTTCTTT.

The rearrangement links TRBV29-1 to TRBJ1-5; TRBD1 matches at 7 bases. This CDR3 contains 13 residues. V was clipped by 7 bases and J by 8 bases; unmatched bases: 11. Germline loops: CDR1 SQVTM, CDR2 ANQGSEA. The CDR3: CSAGGGGAEPQHF. The CDR3 coding sequence is TGCAGCGCTGGGGGAGGGGGCGCGGAGCCCCAGCATTTT.

The V gene is TRBV2, the J gene TRBJ2-1; 10 bases align to TRBD2. This CDR3 contains 15 residues. Losses at the gene ends were 8 bases for V and 2 bases for J; bases not matched to a gene: 6. Germline loops: CDR1 SNHLY, CDR2 FYNNEI. As DNA, the CDR3 is TGTGCCAGCTTCCGGACTAGCGGAACCTACAATGAGCAGTTCTTC. As protein: CASFRTSGTYNEQFF.

The V call is TRBV5-4, the J call TRBJ2-7, with 9 bases identical to TRBD1. The V gene's germline CDR1 is SGHNT and CDR2 YYREEE (reference sequence). With V trimmed by 4 bases and J by 7 bases, 12 bases remained unmatched. The CDR3 spans 15 residues. Here the CDR3 reads CASSPTGQGVGEQYF. In DNA form, the CDR3 reads TGTGCCAGCAGCCCCACGGGACAGGGAGTCGGTGAGCAGTACTTC.

The J gene is TRBJ1-4, the V gene TRBV19; 7 nucleotides agree with TRBD1. V lost 10 bases, J lost 4 bases, and 9 bases stayed unmatched. Looked up from germline, CDR1 is LNHDA and CDR2 is SQIVND (reference sequence). CDR3 length: 14 amino acids. This chain's CDR3 is CATALQGINEKLFF. The CDR3 nucleotides are TGTGCCACTGCCTTACAGGGGATTAATGAAAAACTGTTTTTT.

The chain is built from TRBV19 and TRBJ2-6; 8 bases are a match to TRBD2. V was clipped by 8 bases and J by 4 bases; unmatched bases: 7. The germline CDR1 and CDR2 sequences are LNHDA and SQIVND (reference sequence). The CDR3 contains 15 residues. CDR3 protein: CASLGTRVGANVLTF. CDR3 sequence (DNA): TGTGCCAGTCTCGGGACTAGAGTCGGGGCCAACGTCCTGACTTTC.

J is TRBJ1-2 and V is TRBV19; D gene unclear. Per germline, CDR1 LNHDA and CDR2 SQIVND (reference sequence). V lost 6 bases, J lost 8 bases, and 10 bases lay in between. The CDR3 runs to 11 residues. CDR3 loop: CASRTTGGYTF. In DNA, the CDR3 is TGTGCCAGTAGGACCACGGGAGGCTACACCTTC.

The chain recombines TRBV5-1 with TRBJ2-1, with TRBD1 identical over 9 bases. The CDR3 loop spans 15 amino acids. V was pared by 2 bases and J by 5 bases, with 5 bases of the junction left unmatched. Germline values: CDR1 SGHRS, CDR2 YFSETQ. CDR3 coding DNA: TGCGCCAGCAGCTTACAGGGGGCTGGTGACAATGAGCAGTTCTTC. This encodes CASSLQGAGDNEQFF.

The chain links TRBV5-1 to TRBJ1-1; 7 nucleotides align to TRBD1. The germline V gene encodes CDR1 SGHRS and CDR2 YFSETQ. V was pared by 3 bases and J by 5 bases, with 10 bases of the junction left unmatched. The CDR3 has 15 amino acids. CDR3 protein: CASSSREAGGTEAFF. The CDR3 DNA reads as TGCGCCAGCAGCTCGAGAGAGGCAGGGGGGACTGAAGCTTTCTTT.

The chain couples TRBV5-8 to TRBJ1-6, with a weak D call TRBD1 (6 bases). The germline gives CDR1 SGHTS, CDR2 YDEGEE. This CDR3 has 17 amino acids. Trimming pared 6 bases from V and 2 bases from J, leaving 18 bases between. CDR3 bases: TGTGCCAGCAAGTTTACGACCAGGGGAACCTATAATTCACCCCTCCACTTT. It translates to CASKFTTRGTYNSPLHF.

CDR3 amino acids: CASSSRGEGSFGEQYF. The CDR3 nucleotides are TGTGCCAGCAGCTCCCGCGGGGAGGGGTCGTTTGGGGAGCAGTACTTC. The chain carries TRBV11-3 and TRBJ2-7; TRBD2 matches at 7 bases. The CDR3 has 16 amino acids. V dropped 4 bases and J dropped 7; count of bases not matched to a gene: 16. Germline V gene lookup returns CDR1 SGHNT and CDR2 YENEEA.

V is TRBV2 and J is TRBJ2-1; 8 bases are shared with TRBD2. V dropped 7 bases and J dropped 5; count of bases not matched to a gene: 10. The CDR3 has 15 residues. Germline V gene sequence: CDR1 SNHLY, CDR2 FYNNEI. The CDR3 region is CASTTGLGSNNEQFF. CDR3 DNA sequence: TGTGCCAGCACAACGGGACTAGGTAGCAACAATGAGCAGTTCTTC. The full variable domain, with the rest looked up from reference TRBV2 and TRBJ2-1, is EPEVTQTPSHQVTQMGQEVILRCVPISNHLYFYWYRQILGQKVEFLVSFYNNEISEKSEIFDDQFSVERPDGSNFTLKIRSTKLEDSAMYFCASTTGLGSNNEQFFGPGTRLTVL.

The V and J genes are TRBV7-8 and TRBJ2-2; no firm D call. The V end was cut by 3 bases, the J end by 5 bases, with 4 bases between. Germline lookup yields CDR1 SGHVS and CDR2 FQNEAQ. The CDR3 runs 12 residues. The CDR3: CASSFYTGELFF. The CDR3 DNA reads TGTGCCAGCAGCTTTTATACCGGGGAGCTGTTTTTT.

The chain couples TRBV7-3 to TRBJ2-7; D possibly corresponds to TRBD2 (5 bases). CDR3 length: 15 amino acids. CDR1 is SGHTA and CDR2 is FQGTGA in the germline V gene. V shed 5 bases and J shed 3 bases, with 17 bases lying between them. This CDR3 reads CASSLDLGNNYEQYF. The CDR3 DNA sequence: TGTGCCAGCAGCCTAGATCTCGGGAATAACTACGAGCAGTACTTC. The full variable domain, in which reference TRBV7-3 and TRBJ2-7 provide the parts outside the CDR3, is GAGVSQTPSNKVTEKGKYVELRCDPISGHTALYWYRQSLGQGPEFLIYFQGTGAADDSGLPNDRFFAVRPEGSVSTLKIQRTERGDSAVYLCASSLDLGNNYEQYFGPGTRLTVT.

The chain recombines TRBV10-3 with TRBJ1-6; D possibly corresponds to TRBD1 (6 bases). V lost 2 bases to trimming and J lost 7 bases, with 12 bases between them. The germline V gene encodes CDR1 ENHRY and CDR2 SYGVKD. CDR3 length: 15 residues. This CDR3 is CAISERGGANSPLHF. The CDR3, as DNA: TGTGCCATCAGTGAGAGGGGGGGTGCGAATTCACCCCTCCACTTT.

The chain couples TRBV6-1 to TRBJ2-1, with 11 bases identical to TRBD2. The CDR3 contains 16 residues. Germline assignment: CDR1 MNHNS and CDR2 SASEGT. Trimming cost V 1 base and J 9 bases; bases outside gene matches: 8. CDR3 DNA: TGTGCCAGCAGTGAAGGGGTAGCGGGGGGGCCAGCTGAGCAGTTCTTC. It specifies CASSEGVAGGPAEQFF.

This chain joins TRBV11-2 and TRBJ2-3, with D hard to call. The V gene's germline CDR1 is SGHAT and CDR2 FQNNGV. The ends were cut back, 3 bases at V and 7 bases at J, with 17 bases in the middle. This CDR3 contains 15 residues. CDR3 sequence reads: CASSLAYSDDNTQYF. In DNA form, the CDR3 reads TGTGCCAGCAGCTTGGCCTATTCCGACGATAATACGCAGTATTTT.

CDR3 sequence: CASSAGQSQETQYF. The CDR3 coding sequence is TGCGCCAGCAGCGCGGGACAGTCCCAAGAGACCCAGTACTTC. The chain is built from TRBV5-1 and TRBJ2-5; possibly TRBD1 for D (7 bases). Germline V gene sequence: CDR1 SGHRS, CDR2 YFSETQ. Trimming stripped 4 bases from V and 1 base from J, with 11 bases between. This CDR3 is 14 amino acids long.

The chain carries TRBV5-1 and TRBJ1-1; the D gene is possibly TRBD1 (5 bases). The V gene's germline CDR1 is SGHRS and CDR2 YFSETQ. Trimming left V 4 bases short and J 6 bases short, with 19 bases between. The CDR3 contains 15 residues. CDR3 loop: CASSPSRATGPEAFF. CDR3 sequence (DNA): TGCGCCAGCAGCCCCTCCCGGGCAACAGGACCTGAAGCTTTCTTT.

V usage is TRBV14 and J usage is TRBJ1-1; maybe TRBD1 (5 bases). The CDR3 extends over 14 amino acids. V was cut by 3 bases and J by 0 bases, with 8 bases left in between. CDR1 is SGHDN, CDR2 FVKESK, per germline. The DNA of the CDR3 is TGTGCCAGCAGCCAGGGGGGAGTGAACACTGAAGCTTTCTTT. Translated, it gives CASSQGGVNTEAFF.

This rearrangement joins TRBV18 to TRBJ2-7, with a possible D match to TRBD2 (5 bases). Per germline, CDR1 KGHSH and CDR2 LQKENI. V dropped 6 bases and J dropped 3 bases, with 12 bases sitting between them. CDR3 size: 13 residues. The CDR3 DNA sequence: TGTGCCAGCTCGATGTACGGGGACTACGAGCAGTACTTC. This translates into CASSMYGDYEQYF.

This chain uses TRBV7-9 with TRBJ1-1; D uncertain. Looked up from germline, CDR1 is SEHNR and CDR2 is FQNEAQ (reference sequence). V lost 3 bases, J lost 7 bases, and 9 bases lay in between. The CDR3 runs 12 residues. In DNA, the CDR3 is TGTGCCAGCAGCTTGGGAACATATGAAGCTTTCTTT. Its translation is CASSLGTYEAFF.

The gene calls are TRBV6-6 and TRBJ2-5; 9 positions agree with TRBD1. The germline V gene encodes CDR1 MNHNY and CDR2 SVGAGI (reference sequence). This CDR3 spans 14 amino acids. V was clipped by 5 bases and J by 5 bases; unmatched bases: 6. CDR3 nucleotide sequence: TGTGCCAGCAGTACGGGGACAGGGTGGGAGACCCAGTACTTC. Protein: CASSTGTGWETQYF.

This clone was seen more than once but under ten times. The V and J genes are TRBV5-1 and TRBJ2-1, with a tentative D call TRBD2 (5 bases). The germline V and J ends were trimmed by 5 bases and 8 bases, with 17 bases remaining between them. Germline CDR1 SGHRS, CDR2 YFSETQ. This CDR3 spans 14 amino acids. The CDR3 reads CASSYRGPVDEQFF. The CDR3 DNA follows: TGCGCCAGCAGTTATAGAGGGCCGGTTGATGAGCAGTTCTTC.